Presented here are 16 T cell receptor beta chains from one specimen sequenced in a study of blood T cell repertoires in COVID-19 (TCRdb year 2020). To prepare the library, the immunoSEQ multiplex PCR assay was applied. The table comes from immuneACCESS by way of TCRdb, which keeps in-frame sequences with V and J called. Part of the clones is missing from these tables; in studies checked, under half for an unresolved V gene and the rest for unknown reasons. Present in this sample are 70,000 or so clones, around 89% of which were seen just once. Approximately 0.59% of the sample comes from the top ten. Sequencing was done on a sample of peripheral blood. The receptors derive from a man aged 60-69 years with acute or convalescent COVID-19.

The chain couples TRBV14 to TRBJ2-5, with D maybe TRBD2 (5 bases). The germline gives CDR1 SGHDN, CDR2 FVKESK. Trimming cost V 0 bases and J 2 bases, with 10 bases left between them. The CDR3 spans 15 residues. The CDR3 protein is CASSQDLAQQETQYF. CDR3 nucleotides: TGTGCCAGCAGCCAAGACTTAGCGCAACAAGAGACCCAGTACTTC.

This clone was seen once. This chain links TRBV24-1 with TRBJ1-5; D not certain. The V gene's germline CDR1 is KGHDR and CDR2 SFDVKD. The CDR3 runs 14 residues. The V gene lost 3 bases and the J gene lost 3 bases, with 8 bases spanning the gap. The CDR3 protein is CATSDAATNQPQHF. CDR3 in DNA: TGTGCCACCAGTGATGCAGCGACCAATCAGCCCCAGCATTTT.

The rearrangement uses TRBV5-8 and TRBJ1-6; TRBD1 matches at 7 bases. The CDR3 length is 15 residues. The V segment lost 3 bases and the J segment 9 bases; nucleotides outside the gene matches: 9. CDR1 and CDR2 from the germline V gene are SGHTS and YDEGEE. In DNA form, the CDR3 reads TGTGCCAGCAGCTCCTACAGGGGAGGACGTTCACCCCTCCACTTT. Its protein product is CASSSYRGGRSPLHF.

The chain recombines TRBV2 with TRBJ1-5; 9 bases are shared with TRBD1. This CDR3 has 14 amino acids. CDR1 and CDR2 from the germline V gene are SNHLY and FYNNEI. J was trimmed by 5 bases and V by 5 bases; bases with no gene match: 4. The CDR3 loop is CASSWDRADQPQHF. In nucleotides, the CDR3 is TGTGCCAGCAGTTGGGACAGGGCGGATCAGCCCCAGCATTTT.

The V call is TRBV15, the J call TRBJ1-2; D unresolved. Germline CDR1 is LNHNV and CDR2 is YYDKDF (reference sequence). The CDR3 loop spans 13 amino acids. Trimming stripped 0 bases from V and 8 bases from J, with 10 bases between. The CDR3 reads CATSRDGTEGYTF. In DNA form, the CDR3 reads TGTGCCACCAGCAGAGATGGAACGGAGGGCTACACCTTC.

The chain uses TRBV3-1 (or the pseudogene TRBV3-2) and TRBJ2-2; D ambiguous. This CDR3 comprises 14 residues. The germline CDR1 and CDR2 sequences are LGHDT and YNNKEL (reference sequence). V lost 7 bases to trimming and J lost 5 bases, with 14 bases between them. CDR3 sequence (DNA): TGTGCCAGCAACCCCTCTGCTAGGACCGGGGAGCTGTTTTTT. Encoded protein: CASNPSARTGELFF.

J is TRBJ2-2 and V is TRBV5-6, with TRBD2 matching 8 bases. This CDR3 has 17 amino acids. Germline V gene data show CDR1 as SGHDT and CDR2 as YYEEEE. Trimming removed 6 bases from V and 0 bases from J; junction bases left unmatched: 10. The CDR3 loop reads CASTRGAGLANTGELFF. CDR3 DNA: TGTGCCAGCACGCGGGGGGCGGGACTAGCGAACACCGGGGAGCTGTTTTTT.

This clone was detected only once. The gene calls are TRBV5-6 and TRBJ2-7; TRBD1 is a possible D gene (5 bases). CDR3 length: 15 amino acids. V was clipped by 2 bases and J by 2 bases, with 14 bases between them. The germline gives CDR1 SGHDT, CDR2 YYEEEE. CDR3 sequence (DNA): TGTGCCAGCAGCTTTCAGGGTAAGGTCCCCTACGAGCAGTACTTC. This gives the protein CASSFQGKVPYEQYF.

The chain uses TRBV5-1 and TRBJ1-2; D perhaps matches TRBD1 (5 bases). The length of the CDR3 is 11 residues. V was pared by 6 bases and J by 4 bases, with 7 bases between. Germline V gene lookup returns CDR1 SGHRS and CDR2 YFSETQ. Here the CDR3 reads CASTDSYGYTF. The DNA of the CDR3 is TGCGCCAGCACCGACAGCTATGGCTACACCTTC.

The genes are TRBV12-3 or TRBV12-4 and TRBJ1-2, with TRBD1 as a possible D gene (5 bases). The V and J ends lost 8 bases and 12 bases respectively, with 16 bases between them. This CDR3 spans 11 amino acids. CDR3 sequence reads: CASGRDFKHTF. Written as DNA, the CDR3 is TGTGCCAGCGGAAGGGACTTTAAACACACCTTC.

This sequence joins TRBV9 and TRBJ1-4; D remains ambiguous. The germline V gene has CDR1 SGDLS and CDR2 YYNGEE. V shed 4 bases and J shed 8 bases, with 15 bases lying between them. This CDR3 is 14 amino acids long. The CDR3 nucleotides are TGTGCCAGCAGCAGCGGGCAGGTGGGAGAAAAACTGTTTTTT. Translated, it gives CASSSGQVGEKLFF.

In DNA, the CDR3 is TGTGCCAGCAGTGGGGACAGGGGTGCTTTCTTT. Translation: CASSGDRGAFF. V and J are TRBV6-4 and TRBJ1-1; the match to TRBD1 covers 10 bases. V gave up 4 bases and J gave up 11 bases; unmatched junction bases: 1. Germline loops: CDR1 MRHNA, CDR2 SNTAGT. This CDR3 spans 11 amino acids.

The chain employs TRBV3-1 (or the pseudogene TRBV3-2) and TRBJ1-5, with unresolved D. Trimming left V 1 base short and J 2 bases short, with 9 bases between. Germline V gene data show CDR1 as LGHDT and CDR2 as YNNKEL (reference sequence). This CDR3 spans 15 amino acids. CDR3 protein: CASSQGPQGNQPQHF. CDR3 DNA sequence: TGTGCCAGCAGCCAAGGGCCTCAGGGCAATCAGCCCCAGCATTTT.

In its sample, this clone was seen a few times. The CDR3 DNA reads TGTGCCAGTAGTATTCTTGGGGGACAGACAGCCTATGGCTACACCTTC. Translated, it gives CASSILGGQTAYGYTF. This sequence joins TRBV19 and TRBJ1-2, with 7 bases fitting TRBD1. Germline values: CDR1 LNHDA, CDR2 SQIVND (reference sequence). The CDR3 has 16 residues. V gave up 3 bases and J gave up 4 bases; unmatched junction bases: 11.

This chain joins TRBV4-2 and TRBJ2-1; D unclear. The germline V and J ends were trimmed by 1 base and 8 bases, with 12 bases remaining between them. The CDR3 covers 14 residues. Germline assignment: CDR1 LGHNA and CDR2 YNFKEQ. The CDR3 spells CASSQGVLVDEQFF. CDR3 sequence (DNA): TGTGCCAGCAGCCAAGGAGTGCTAGTCGATGAGCAGTTCTTC.

The J gene is TRBJ2-3, the V gene TRBV5-4; 11 bases fit TRBD1. V lost 2 bases, J lost 4 bases, and 15 bases stayed unmatched. Germline loops: CDR1 SGHNT, CDR2 YYREEE (reference sequence). This CDR3 region has 19 residues. The CDR3 DNA reads as TGTGCCAGCAGCTTCGGGGTGGGGGAACCGGGACAGGGGGCAGATACGCAGTATTTT. It encodes CASSFGVGEPGQGADTQYF.